This T cell receptor beta chain was recovered during a study of cytomegalovirus exposure and HLA in healthy donors. V lost 5 bases and J 7 bases, leaving 14 bases between the germline ends. The CDR3 loop spans 13 amino acids. Germline V gene lookup returns CDR1 SGHTA and CDR2 FQGNSA. Primers: 60 Vbeta forward and 13 Jbeta reverse. The repertoire was sequenced with immunoSEQ multiplex PCR; TCRdb's copy has only in-frame clones and lacks some. Here the sample spans 90,000 to 100,000 clones, 78% being singletons. General observations from the study: More clonal expansion characterized HLA-associated TCR beta chains than equally common others in a later analysis.

About this clone itself: The antigen remains unidentified.

The rearrangement joins TRBV7-2 to TRBJ1-1; D not certain. The sequencing input was PBMCs. The sequence was obtained from a woman in her sixties in good health and CMV-seronegative. The CDR3 region has the DNA TGTGCCAGCAGCGAGAGGGTTATCGGTGAAGCTTTCTTT. Its protein is CASSERVIGEAFF. Variable domain in full (rest from reference TRBV7-2 and TRBJ1-1): GAGVSQSPSNKVTEKGKDVELRCDPISGHTALYWYRQSLGQGLEFLIYFQGNSAPDKSGLPSDRFSAERTGGSVSTLTIQRTQQEDSAVYLCASSERVIGEAFFGQGTRLTVV.